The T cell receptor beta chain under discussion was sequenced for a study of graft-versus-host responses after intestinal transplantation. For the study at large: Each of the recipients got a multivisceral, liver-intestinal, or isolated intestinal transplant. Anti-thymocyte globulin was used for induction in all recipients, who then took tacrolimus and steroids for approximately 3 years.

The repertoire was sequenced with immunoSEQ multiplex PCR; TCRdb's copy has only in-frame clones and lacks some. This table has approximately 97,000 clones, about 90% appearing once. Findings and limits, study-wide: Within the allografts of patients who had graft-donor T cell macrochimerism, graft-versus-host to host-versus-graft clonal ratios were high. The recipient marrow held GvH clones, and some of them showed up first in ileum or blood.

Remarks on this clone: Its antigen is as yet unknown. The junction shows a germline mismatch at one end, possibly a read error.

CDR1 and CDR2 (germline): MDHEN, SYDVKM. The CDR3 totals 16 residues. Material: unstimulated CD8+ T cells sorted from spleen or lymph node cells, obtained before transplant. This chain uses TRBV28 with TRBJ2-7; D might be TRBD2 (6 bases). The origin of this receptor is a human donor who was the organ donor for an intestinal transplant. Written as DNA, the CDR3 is TGTGCCGGCAGTTCGAACCTCCGGGACTTATACTACGAGCAGTACTTC. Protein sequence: CAGSSNLRDLYYEQYF.